This T cell receptor (beta chain) stems from a study of response to subunit inactivated influenza vaccine. A single record per CDR3 protein comes from TCRdb applying MiXCR to the RT-PCR reads. This table holds about 540,000 distinct CDR3 sequences, roughly 23% found once. Trimming took 1 base from V and 0 from J, leaving 9 bases between them. Germline assignment: CDR1 MGHRA and CDR2 YSYEKL. The CDR3 spans 16 residues. These records were also assigned to another study, of T cells expressing NK-cell markers. This second study says: Libraries used 5'RACE template switching adding universal primer site and UMIs. Among CD8+ T cells from 5 to 7 donors, dominant NKG2C+ clonotypes accounted for roughly 1.0-7.0%.

The chain is built from TRBV4-1 and TRBJ2-2; D is unclear. This sequence was found in a man in his forties or fifties who received an inactivated influenza vaccine. The source material was CD4+ T cells sorted from PBMCs, sampled less than 13 days after vaccination. The CDR3 region is CASSQGAAANTGELFF. For the CDR3, the DNA is TGCGCCAGCAGCCAAGGGGCGGCCGCGAACACCGGGGAGCTGTTTTTT.